This paragraph reports one T cell receptor (beta chain). TCRdb reprocessed the PCR reads via MiXCR and lists one record per CDR3 protein. The repertoire consists of about 12,000 distinct CDR3 sequences, with approximately 48% occurring once and the leading ten covering 29%. The data stem from a study of CD4 and CD8 cells across lung adenocarcinoma regions. This receptor was obtained from a male donor with lung adenocarcinoma. The CD4 and CD8 labels of this study may be unreliable. Sequenced sample: CD8+ T cells from the margin of a lung tumor.

In DNA, the CDR3 is TGTGCGGGGCGCGGGGGGAGTGACCAAGAGACCCAGTACTTC. It specifies CAGRGGSDQETQYF. The chain combines TRBV10-3 with TRBJ2-5, with 8 bases identical to TRBD2. The CDR3 spans 14 residues. The germline CDR1 and CDR2 sequences are ENHRY and SYGVKD.